Listed below are T cell receptor beta chains from one sample, sequenced in a study of a mutant IDH1 vaccine in newly diagnosed glioma. These receptors have no identified antigens. The method was immunoSEQ multiplex PCR; TCRdb's version includes in-frame clones alone and lacks a portion of them. This sample has roughly 120,000 clones, with around 77% found just once. The material was PBMCs, obtained from a glioma patient whose treatment included an IDH1 peptide vaccine. These receptors originate from a man in his forties with glioma. The CDR3 runs from the conserved cysteine through the conserved F or W. D genes are given only for firm matches. Clone size is given for some rows only: seen once, a few or many times, or a class if the clone is expanded.

16,TRBJ2-7,-,TRBD2,TRBV27,TGTGCCAGCAGTCTCATGGGGACTAGCGGGGGCTACGAGCAGTACTTC,CASSLMGTSGGYEQYF
15,TRBJ2-1,-,-,TRBV11-2,TGTGCCAGCAGCTTGAGAGCGGCCTCCTACAATGAGCAGTTCTTC,CASSLRAASYNEQFF
15,TRBJ2-3,-,-,TRBV25-1,TGTGCCAGCAGTGAATCAGCTTTTTTCCCAGATACGCAGTATTTT,CASSESAFFPDTQYF
15,TRBJ2-1,-,-,TRBV4-3,TGCGCCAGCAGCCGCGACGGGAGCTCCTACAATGAGCAGTTCTTC,CASSRDGSSYNEQFF
14,TRBJ1-2,-,-,TRBV18,TGTGCCAGCTCTCCCTTGGGGGAGAGCTATGGCTACACCTTC,CASSPLGESYGYTF
15,TRBJ2-3,once,TRBD2,TRBV4-2,TGTGCCAGCGGGCAGACTAGCGGAAACACAGATACGCAGTATTTT,CASGQTSGNTDTQYF
14,TRBJ2-7,-,-,TRBV2,TGTGCCAGCATAGTGCGGGGGCACTCCTACGAGCAGTACTTC,CASIVRGHSYEQYF
15,TRBJ2-1,-,TRBD2,TRBV11-2,TGTGCCAGCAGCTTATTACTAGCGGGAGAGAGTGAGCAGTTCTTC,CASSLLLAGESEQFF
16,TRBJ2-5,-,-,TRBV7-7,TGTGCTAGCAGCTTAGGAGGGGGGACGGCGGGAGAGACCCAGTACTTC,CASSLGGGTAGETQYF
14,TRBJ2-7,-,TRBD2,TRBV7-3,TGTGCCAGCAGTCTAGCGGGAGGGCCTAGCGAGCAGTACTTC,CASSLAGGPSEQYF
15,TRBJ2-7,-,TRBD2,TRBV2,TGTGCCAGCAGTGATTTGGCTAGCGGGGGACACGAGCAGTACTTC,CASSDLASGGHEQYF
16,TRBJ2-1,-,TRBD2,TRBV7-3,TGTGCCAGCAGCTTATCCCCTAGCGGGAGGGCCAGCGAGCAGTTCTTC,CASSLSPSGRASEQFF
15,TRBJ2-2,few,TRBD1,TRBV5-5,TGTGCCAGCAGCGCGACACAGGGGCCCACCGGGGAGCTGTTTTTT,CASSATQGPTGELFF
13,TRBJ2-7,-,-,TRBV7-2,TGTGCCAGCAGTAGCAGGGGGGCCTACGAGCAGTACTTC,CASSSRGAYEQYF
15,TRBJ1-6,-,-,TRBV7-8,TGTGCCAGCAGCTTGGCTGGGGCAGATAATTCACCCCTCCACTTT,CASSLAGADNSPLHF
14,TRBJ2-3,once,-,TRBV19,TGTGCCAGTAGTATGGGATCTGGCACAGATACGCAGTATTTT,CASSMGSGTDTQYF
15,TRBJ2-7,-,-,TRBV9,TGTGCCAGCAGCGTAGGCGGGACCATCTCCTACGAGCAGTACTTC,CASSVGGTISYEQYF
16,TRBJ2-3,-,-,TRBV18,TGTGCCAGCTCACCATTTTTCGGGGTTAGCACAGATACGCAGTATTTT,CASSPFFGVSTDTQYF
14,TRBJ2-5,-,-,TRBV11-2,TGTGCCAGCAGTCGCCTGGGATTTCAAGAGACCCAGTACTTC,CASSRLGFQETQYF
12,TRBJ2-3,-,-,TRBV4-3,TGCGCCAGCAGCCAAAACCGAGATACGCAGTATTTT,CASSQNRDTQYF
14,TRBJ1-1,once,-,TRBV11-3,TGTGCCAGCAGTCTAGGGGGGGCGAGCACTGAAGCTTTCTTT,CASSLGGASTEAFF
14,TRBJ2-5,-,TRBD1,TRBV30,TGTGCCTGGAACAGGGGACCTTTTCAAGAGACCCAGTACTTC,CAWNRGPFQETQYF
15,TRBJ2-6,-,-,TRBV28,TGTGCCAGCAGTTTAACCCTCGCTGGGGCCAACGTCCTGACTTTC,CASSLTLAGANVLTF
10,TRBJ2-1,-,-,TRBV11-2,TGTGCCAGCAGCTTTTATGAGCAGTTCTTC,CASSFYEQFF
15,TRBJ1-1,-,-,TRBV6-5,TGTGCCAGCAGTTCGGGGGGGAATAAGAACACTGAAGCTTTCTTT,CASSSGGNKNTEAFF
15,TRBJ2-2,-,TRBD1,TRBV5-8,TGTGCCAGCAGCTGGGACAGGGGCGGCACCGGGGAGCTGTTTTTT,CASSWDRGGTGELFF
15,TRBJ1-6,-,-,TRBV5-1,TGCGCCAGCAGCTTGGTAGGCGGGGGCGATGCACCCCTCCACTTT,CASSLVGGGDAPLHF
15,TRBJ1-2,once,TRBD1,TRBV5-6,TGTGCCAGCAGCCCTCTACGGACAGGATTCTATGGCTACACCTTC,CASSPLRTGFYGYTF
14,TRBJ2-5,few,TRBD1,TRBV7-2,TGTGCCAGCAGCAAGGACAGGGTTGGGGAGACCCAGTACTTC,CASSKDRVGETQYF
14,TRBJ2-1,-,TRBD2,TRBV29-1,TGCAGCGTTGAGGCTAGCGGGAATTTCAATGAGCAGTTCTTC,CSVEASGNFNEQFF
15,TRBJ1-1,-,TRBD1,TRBV10-1,TGCGCCAGCAGTGAGTTTGCAGGGGGTGGCACTGAAGCTTTCTTT,CASSEFAGGGTEAFF
15,TRBJ1-2,-,-,TRBV4-2,TGTGCCAGCAGCCAAGGCGGGGGAAATAACAATGGCTACACCTTC,CASSQGGGNNNGYTF
14,TRBJ2-7,-,TRBD2,TRBV9,TGTGCCAGCAGCGCTAGCGGGAGGGCCGACGAGCAGTACTTC,CASSASGRADEQYF
18,TRBJ2-5,once,TRBD2,TRBV4-3,TGCGCCAGCAGCCGAGGGGGGACTAGCGGGGTCCTTAAAGAGACCCAGTACTTC,CASSRGGTSGVLKETQYF
19,TRBJ2-6,-,TRBD1,TRBV27,TGTGCCAGCAGTCTCCAACTCCGGGACAGGAATCCTGGGGCCAACGTCCTGACTTTC,CASSLQLRDRNPGANVLTF
16,TRBJ2-3,-,TRBD2,TRBV5-6,TGTGCCAGCAGCTTGTGGGGACTAGTTGGGGCAGATACGCAGTATTTT,CASSLWGLVGADTQYF
15,TRBJ2-1,-,TRBD2,TRBV29-1,TGCAGCGTTACGCCGGGACTAGCGTCCTACAATGAGCAGTTCTTC,CSVTPGLASYNEQFF
14,TRBJ1-5,-,-,TRBV19,TGTGCCAGTACTTTAACAGATATCAATCAGCCCCAGCATTTT,CASTLTDINQPQHF
15,TRBJ2-2,-,-,TRBV6-1,TGTGCCAGCAGTGAAGGGACAGTACTCACCGGGGAGCTGTTTTTT,CASSEGTVLTGELFF
17,TRBJ1-4,-,TRBD1,TRBV27,TGTGCCAGCAGTTTATCAAGTGGGACAGGGTTGGGAGAAAAACTGTTTTTT,CASSLSSGTGLGEKLFF
15,TRBJ1-2,-,-,TRBV21-1,TGTGCCAGCAGCAAAGACTCTGCGACAGGGGTGTTAAACACCTTC,CASSKDSATGVLNTF
14,TRBJ1-5,-,-,TRBV28,TGTGCCAGCAGCCACAGGGTGGGCAATCAGCCCCAGCATTTT,CASSHRVGNQPQHF
15,TRBJ1-1,once,TRBD1,TRBV7-3,TGTGCCAGCAGCTTTGCGGGACAGGGGCTCACTGAAGCTTTCTTT,CASSFAGQGLTEAFF
15,TRBJ2-7,-,-,TRBV10-3,TGTGCCATCCAACAACAACCCGGGACACTCTACGAGCAGTACTTC,CAIQQQPGTLYEQYF
14,TRBJ1-2,-,TRBD1,TRBV9,TGTGCCAGCAGCGTAGAGGGAGGGGGCGCTGGCTACACCTTC,CASSVEGGGAGYTF
14,TRBJ2-7,-,-,TRBV5-1,TGCGCCAGCAGCTTGATAGCGGAAGCCTACGAGCAGTACTTC,CASSLIAEAYEQYF
12,TRBJ2-5,-,-,TRBV28,TGTGCCAGCAGCCGGTCGGGCTACTCCCTTTACTTC,CASSRSGYSLYF
15,TRBJ1-5,-,-,TRBV5-6,TGTGCCAGCAGCTTGGGCCCTTCGGGAGTTCAGCCCCAGCATTTT,CASSLGPSGVQPQHF
14,TRBJ2-2,few,-,TRBV11-2,TGTGCCAGCAGCCCCCCACAGCACACCGGGGAGCTGTTTTTT,CASSPPQHTGELFF
15,TRBJ2-2,-,-,TRBV30,TGTGCCTGGAGTGTCAGGGCAGGGAGGACCGGGGAGCTGTTTTTT,CAWSVRAGRTGELFF
13,TRBJ2-3,-,-,TRBV28,TGTGCCGTTCGGGAGCATGGTACAGATACGCAGTATTTT,CAVREHGTDTQYF
16,TRBJ2-7,-,TRBD1,TRBV7-2,TGTGCCAGCAGCTCTTCTTCCGGGACAGGGTTCTACGAGCAGTACTTC,CASSSSSGTGFYEQYF
14,TRBJ2-4,-,TRBD1,TRBV19,TGTGCCAGTAGCGTACAGGGGGTTGAAAACATTCAGTACTTC,CASSVQGVENIQYF
17,TRBJ2-3,-,-,TRBV7-9,TGTGCCAGCAGCTTATTCGCATGGGGGGGCCCCACAGATACGCAGTATTTT,CASSLFAWGGPTDTQYF
11,TRBJ2-7,once,-,TRBV29-1,TGCAGCGTAGGGAGCTCCTACGAGCAGTACTTC,CSVGSSYEQYF
15,TRBJ2-2,-,-,TRBV5-1,TGCGCCAGCAGCTTGGTGGCACGTGAGACCGGGGAGCTGTTTTTT,CASSLVARETGELFF
17,TRBJ2-2,-,-,TRBV6-1,TGTGCCAGCAGTGAGGTGAAGGCGTCCGCGAACACCGGGGAGCTGTTTTTT,CASSEVKASANTGELFF
15,TRBJ2-1,-,TRBD2,TRBV7-9,TGTGCCAGCAGCTCAACTAGCGGGAGAGTCAATGAGCAGTTCTTC,CASSSTSGRVNEQFF
16,TRBJ2-6,-,TRBD1,TRBV5-3,TGTGCCAGAAGGGACAGGGGTAACTCTGGGGCCAACGTCCTGACTTTC,CARRDRGNSGANVLTF
15,TRBJ1-6,-,-,TRBV7-6,TGTGCCAGCAGCTTAGCGCCCGGGACTAATTCACCCCTCCACTTT,CASSLAPGTNSPLHF